The clone carrying this T cell receptor beta chain has ten or more counts. Antigen specificity is unknown. Combining iRepertoire HTBI primers with Arm-PCR of CDR3 regions, the authors built TCR beta libraries. TCRdb re-called the multiplex PCR reads with MiXCR, one entry per CDR3 protein. The sample consists of roughly 450,000 distinct CDR3 sequences, 23% of them appearing once. The record originates from a study of regulatory T cells in long-lasting Graves disease. The CDR3 extends over 12 amino acids. V lost 0 bases and J lost 12, with 11 bases in between. CDR1 is SGHAT and CDR2 is FQNNGV in the germline V gene. The study, taken as a whole, reports: The study found TRBV28, TRBJ1-2 and TRBJ2-5 favored in persistent disease. Among persistent patients, a larger number of public clonotypes were shared (approximately 2,900) than among newly diagnosed patients (under 1,000).

Noted time point: persistent/refractory GD, antithyroid drugs over 5 years with positive TRAb. The TCR library used RNA extracted from PBMCs. This clonotype was obtained from a female donor with Graves disease. V gene TRBV11-2 combines with J gene TRBJ1-1, with D unresolved. The starting material was peripheral blood mononuclear cells (PBMCs), obtained when the disease was refractory, from a patient treated with antithyroid drugs. This CDR3 reads CASSLDGNVPFF. As DNA, the CDR3 is TGTGCCAGCAGCTTAGATGGGAATGTACCTTTCTTT. Variable domain in full (rest from reference TRBV11-2 and TRBJ1-1): EAGVAQSPRYKIIEKRQSVAFWCNPISGHATLYWYQQILGQGPKLLIQFQNNGVVDDSQLPKDRFSAERLKGVDSTLKIQPAKLEDSAVYLCASSLDGNVPFFGQGTRLTVV.